The 21 T cell receptor beta chains below come from one sample, sequenced in a study of CD8 T cells in ankylosing spondylitis. TCRdb reanalysed the 5' RACE reads using MiXCR and keeps one entry per CDR3 protein. The top ten clones hold 0.95% to 1.1% of a sample with about 440,000 distinct CDR3 sequences, more than 15% of them seen once. For these TCRs, the target antigens are not known. Study-level findings and limits: What seemed typical of ankylosing spondylitis blood was a TCR beta motif built from about 8 highly homologous variants.

Material: blood, either unsorted or a sorted T cell fraction (not recorded which). The receptors derive from a male donor with ankylosing spondylitis.

This clonotype was seen at least ten times. The gene calls are TRBV12-3 or TRBV12-4 and TRBJ2-5; TRBD2 matches 8 bases. The CDR3 loop spans 13 amino acids. V lost 4 bases and J lost 5; bases outside the gene matches: 3. CDR3 amino acids: CASSYGRGETQYF. The DNA for the CDR3 is TGTGCCAGCAGTTACGGGAGGGGGGAGACCCAGTACTTC.

This chain links TRBV2 with TRBJ1-5; 9 nucleotides match TRBD1. Germline values: CDR1 SNHLY, CDR2 FYNNEI. The CDR3 sequence is 14 residues long. Germline trimming cut 4 bases from V and 5 bases from J; bases unmatched to any gene: 3. The CDR3 bases are TGTGCCAGCAGTGTGGGGACAGGGTATCAGCCCCAGCATTTT. Translating gives CASSVGTGYQPQHF.

This rearrangement joins TRBV6-6 to TRBJ1-2; 7 nucleotides line up with TRBD1. Trimming removed 6 bases from V and 8 bases from J; junction bases left unmatched: 6. The CDR3 has 12 residues. CDR1 and CDR2 from the germline V gene are MNHNY and SVGAGI (reference sequence). In DNA, the CDR3 is TGTGCCAGCAGCAATAACAGGGGCGGCTACACCTTC. Translating it yields CASSNNRGGYTF.

In its sample, this clonotype was seen a few times. The rearrangement links TRBV5-1 to TRBJ2-2, with D possibly being TRBD1 or TRBD2 (5 bases each). Germline V gene lookup returns CDR1 SGHRS and CDR2 YFSETQ. This CDR3 is built from 15 residues. V dropped 1 base and J dropped 7 bases, with 14 bases sitting between them. CDR3 coding DNA: TGCGCCAGCAGCTTGTGGGACCCGGCGGGCGGGGAGCTGTTTTTT. Its protein is CASSLWDPAGGELFF.

This clonotype appeared a few times. This sequence joins TRBV5-1 and TRBJ2-1, with 8 bases matching TRBD2. CDR1 is SGHRS and CDR2 is YFSETQ in the germline V gene. The CDR3 has 13 residues. V lost 8 bases and J lost 5; bases outside the gene matches: 6. The DNA for the CDR3 is TGCGCCAGTACGGGACTAGTAAACAATGAGCAGTTCTTC. This encodes CASTGLVNNEQFF.

The rearrangement links TRBV4-1 to TRBJ1-4; D not certain. The germline CDR1 and CDR2 sequences are MGHRA and YSYEKL. V was cut by 4 bases and J by 0 bases, with 9 bases left in between. The CDR3 is 15 residues long. This chain's CDR3 is CASSPPAATNEKLFF. The CDR3 DNA is TGCGCCAGCAGCCCCCCCGCAGCAACTAATGAAAAACTGTTTTTT.

This clonotype was recorded many times. The chain is built from TRBV4-1 and TRBJ2-2, with a tentative D call TRBD2 (6 bases). V gave up 0 bases and J gave up 7 bases, with 24 bases separating them. Germline-derived CDR1 and CDR2 are MGHRA and YSYEKL. The CDR3 consists of 19 residues. The CDR3: CASSQDPGLVNWEDGELFF. DNA for the CDR3: TGCGCCAGCAGCCAAGATCCAGGACTGGTGAATTGGGAGGACGGGGAGCTGTTTTTT.

This chain links TRBV12-3 or TRBV12-4 with TRBJ1-1; D is uncertain. Trimming removed 1 base from V and 5 bases from J, with 8 bases in between. This CDR3 contains 13 residues. CDR3 region: CASSLGQKTEAFF. The CDR3 coding sequence is TGTGCCAGCAGTTTAGGGCAAAAAACTGAAGCTTTCTTT.

The chain employs TRBV30 and TRBJ2-2, with D tentatively TRBD2 (6 bases). CDR1 and CDR2 from the germline V gene are GTSNPN and SVGIG (reference sequence). The CDR3 totals 16 residues. Trimming took off 1 base at V and 0 bases at J, with 12 bases between the two ends. The CDR3 nucleotides are TGTGCCTGGAGTGCCCTCGGCGGGGCGAACACCGGGGAGCTGTTTTTT. It specifies CAWSALGGANTGELFF.

This clonotype has more than one count but fewer than ten. The genes are TRBV3-1 and TRBJ2-7, with 12 positions matching TRBD1. Germline V gene data show CDR1 as LGHDT and CDR2 as YNNKEL (reference sequence). Germline trimming cut 2 bases from V and 6 bases from J; bases unmatched to any gene: 8. The CDR3 sequence is 16 residues long. This CDR3 reads CASSQSRGTGGSEQYF. The CDR3 nucleotides are TGTGCCAGCAGCCAATCACGCGGGACAGGGGGCTCCGAGCAGTACTTC.

This clonotype was seen more than once but under ten times. The chain has TRBV20-1 and TRBJ2-1; TRBD2 aligns across 7 bases. The length of the CDR3 is 19 residues. V lost 0 bases and J lost 9; bases outside the gene matches: 23. Germline CDR1 and CDR2: DFQATT and SNEGSKA (reference sequence). The CDR3 bases are TGCAGTGCTAGAGATAGTCCTTGGAACCTTGGCGGGGGTGTTGGTGAGCAGTTCTTC. Encoded protein: CSARDSPWNLGGGVGEQFF.

The chain uses TRBV7-9 and TRBJ2-2; possibly TRBD2 for D (6 bases). Germline V lookup: CDR1 SEHNR, CDR2 FQNEAQ (reference sequence). Trimming shortened V by 8 bases and J by 1 base, and 14 bases separated the two germline ends. There are 15 residues in the CDR3. The CDR3 protein is CASLGGVVNTGELFF. The CDR3, as DNA: TGTGCCAGCCTGGGAGGCGTAGTGAACACCGGGGAGCTGTTTTTT.

This clonotype was observed a few times. The chain combines TRBV12-3 or TRBV12-4 with TRBJ1-6; D ambiguous. Between the trimmed V and J ends, which lost 6 bases and 6 bases, there was a span of 12 bases. The CDR3 runs 14 residues. The CDR3 region is CASSIGRVNSPLHF. The CDR3 DNA is TGTGCCAGCAGCATAGGGAGGGTTAATTCACCCCTCCACTTT.

This clonotype was seen at least ten times. The chain carries TRBV5-1 and TRBJ2-3; D is possibly TRBD2 (5 bases). The germline gives CDR1 SGHRS, CDR2 YFSETQ. With 1 base removed from V and 3 bases from J, the gap between germline ends came to 9 bases. CDR3 length: 14 residues. The CDR3 loop reads CASSLRVATDTQYF. The CDR3, as DNA: TGCGCCAGCAGCTTGAGGGTAGCGACAGATACGCAGTATTTT.

This rearrangement joins TRBV27 to TRBJ2-7, with 10 bases matching TRBD1. Germline CDR1 reads MNHEY; CDR2 reads SMNVEV (reference sequence). The CDR3 is 14 residues long. V lost 7 bases and J lost 7; bases outside the gene matches: 10. DNA of the CDR3: TGTGCCAGCAAGAGGGGACAGGGGTTTTTTGAGCAGTACTTC. The encoded protein is CASKRGQGFFEQYF.

The chain carries TRBV18 and TRBJ1-4; D gene unclear. Trimming stripped 3 bases from V and 4 bases from J, with 9 bases between. CDR1 and CDR2 (germline): KGHSH, LQKENI. The CDR3 has 14 residues. The CDR3 sequence is CASSPDGYNEKLFF. In DNA form, the CDR3 reads TGTGCCAGCTCACCTGACGGATATAATGAAAAACTGTTTTTT.

This clonotype was detected a few times. This rearrangement joins TRBV3-1 to TRBJ2-4, with a weak D call TRBD1 (6 bases). The germline V gene encodes CDR1 LGHDT and CDR2 YNNKEL (reference sequence). V lost 2 bases to trimming and J lost 1 base, with 12 bases between them. The CDR3 loop spans 16 amino acids. The CDR3 here is CASSQTGSSAKNIQYF. The CDR3 nucleotides are TGTGCCAGCAGCCAAACAGGGTCCTCTGCCAAAAACATTCAGTACTTC.

This clonotype was recorded at least ten times. The CDR3 DNA sequence: TGCGCCAGCAGCCCCTCACCGGGACTAGCGGCCAACAATGAGCAGTTCTTC. Translating gives CASSPSPGLAANNEQFF. The chain combines TRBV4-1 with TRBJ2-1, with TRBD2 identical over 11 bases. The CDR3 covers 17 residues. V shed 4 bases and J 5 bases; nucleotides not matched to a gene: 10. Germline lookup yields CDR1 MGHRA and CDR2 YSYEKL.

The rearrangement uses TRBV5-1 and TRBJ2-5, with D possibly being TRBD1 (6 bases). Trimming removed 7 bases at V and 1 base at J, with 14 bases between. The germline V gene has CDR1 SGHRS and CDR2 YFSETQ. The length of the CDR3 is 14 residues. The CDR3 protein is CASRSLGAQETQYF. The CDR3 coding sequence is TGCGCCAGCCGCAGTCTGGGGGCCCAAGAGACCCAGTACTTC. The variable domain in full, completed from reference TRBV5-1 and TRBJ2-5, reads KAGVTQTPRYLIKTRGQQVTLSCSPISGHRSVSWYQQTPGQGLQFLFEYFSETQRNKGNFPGRFSGRQFSNSRSEMNVSTLELGDSALYLCASRSLGAQETQYFGPGTRLLVL.

The chain employs TRBV11-2 and TRBJ2-6; TRBD1 matches 7 bases. With 3 bases clipped from V and 0 bases from J, the junction kept 5 bases outside the gene matches. Per the germline V gene, CDR1 is SGHAT and CDR2 is FQNNGV. The CDR3 loop spans 17 amino acids. The CDR3 reads CASSLTGSHSGANVLTF. The CDR3 region has the DNA TGTGCCAGCAGCTTGACAGGGTCTCACTCTGGGGCCAACGTCCTGACTTTC.

This sequence joins TRBV11-2 and TRBJ2-3; TRBD2 matches at 11 bases. Per germline, CDR1 SGHAT and CDR2 FQNNGV. Trimming removed 5 bases from V and 1 base from J; junction bases left unmatched: 5. This CDR3 comprises 16 residues. CDR3 coding DNA: TGTGCCAGCAGCATACTAGCGGGAGCGGGCACAGATACGCAGTATTTT. Amino acids: CASSILAGAGTDTQYF.